Listed here is a single TCR beta chain. Its antigen is undetermined. These data are taken from a study of tumor and adjacent non-tumor tissue in lung cancer. Overall study results and limits: Normal lung showed higher cumulative top 100 clone frequency than tumor.

TCRbeta libraries were built with three rounds of nested PCR, modified from ARM-PCR. MiXCR, run by TCRdb on the multiplex PCR reads, gives a single entry per CDR3 protein. This sample has 110,000 or so distinct CDR3 sequences, with approximately 82% found just once. No cell sorting was done before RNA was extracted from the tissue. This CDR3 has 16 residues. V lost 1 base to trimming and J lost 4 bases, with 16 bases between them. Germline CDR1 is LGHNA and CDR2 is YSLEER. The sequence was collected from a woman aged 60-70 years with non-small cell lung cancer. J is TRBJ1-2 and V is TRBV4-3; D is undetermined. The sequenced material came from lung tumor tissue. CDR3 sequence reads: CASSQALRGGGYGYTF. CDR3 coding DNA: TGCGCCAGCAGCCAAGCTTTGCGTGGCGGAGGCTATGGCTACACCTTC.